The next 25 T cell receptor beta chains were all read from a single sample in a study of Ad26.COV2.S vaccination and SARS-CoV-2 variants. Sample treatment: roughly 20 received Ad26.COV2.S at low or high dose, single or two shots; 5 received placebo; per-sample allocation not given. Material that was analyzed had been drawn on day 63 after the first vaccine or placebo injection. TCRdb's table, derived via immunoSEQ multiplex PCR, lists solely in-frame clones and lacks some. The table has roughly 380,000 clones, around nine tenths seen once. The sample here was peripheral blood, taken in a trial of Ad26.COV2.S vaccine versus placebo. The receptors shown here come from a person between 18 and 59 years old who received the Ad26.COV2.S COVID-19 vaccine or a placebo.

The chain carries TRBV11-2 and TRBJ2-4, with 7 bases matching TRBD2. CDR1 and CDR2 (germline): SGHAT, FQNNGV. The J segment lost 5 bases and the V segment lost 8 bases, leaving 12 bases of the junction unmatched. The CDR3 loop spans 15 amino acids. This chain's CDR3 is CASRRVSGGENIQYF. The DNA for the CDR3 is TGTGCCAGCCGGCGCGTTTCGGGGGGTGAAAACATTCAGTACTTC.

The chain uses TRBV30 and TRBJ2-5, with a tentative D call TRBD2 (5 bases). Germline loops: CDR1 GTSNPN, CDR2 SVGIG (reference sequence). The CDR3 loop spans 14 amino acids. V lost 0 bases to trimming and J lost 5 bases, with 13 bases between them. CDR3 DNA sequence: TGTGCCTGGAGTGTAGGAGGCACGGTCGAGACCCAGTACTTC. It translates to CAWSVGGTVETQYF. Variable domain in full (rest from reference TRBV30 and TRBJ2-5): SQTIHQWPATLVQPVGSPLSLECTVEGTSNPNLYWYRQAAGRGLQLLFYSVGIGQISSEVPQNLSASRPQDRQFILSSKKLLLSDSGFYLCAWSVGGTVETQYFGPGTRLLVL.

This CDR3 reads CASRPRGSNEQYF. DNA of the CDR3: TGTGCCAGCAGACCCAGGGGGAGCAACGAGCAGTACTTC. The chain links TRBV5-4 to TRBJ2-7; 7 nucleotides align to TRBD1. There are 13 residues in the CDR3. V lost 5 bases, J lost 5 bases, and 7 bases stayed unmatched. From germline, CDR1 is SGHNT and CDR2 YYREEE (reference sequence).

The chain is built from TRBV7-3 and TRBJ2-6; 10 nucleotides match TRBD1. The V gene end was trimmed by 4 bases and the J gene end by 4 bases; junction bases not matched to a gene: 10. This CDR3 is built from 18 residues. Germline CDR1 SGHTA, CDR2 FQGTGA. The CDR3 coding sequence is TGTGCCAGCAGCTCCCGTCCCGGGACAGGGGACGGGGCCAACGTCCTGACTTTC. Its protein is CASSSRPGTGDGANVLTF.

The V call is TRBV28, the J call TRBJ1-6, with TRBD1 identical over 7 bases. This CDR3 comprises 14 residues. V was clipped by 9 bases and J by 5 bases; unmatched bases: 7. Germline V gene sequence: CDR1 MDHEN, CDR2 SYDVKM. CDR3: CASRNRGDNSPLHF. The CDR3, as DNA: TGTGCCAGTAGAAACAGGGGAGATAATTCACCCCTCCACTTT.

The chain uses TRBV13 and TRBJ2-7; tentatively, D is TRBD2 (5 bases). CDR1 PRHDT and CDR2 FYEKMQ come from the germline V gene (reference sequence). The V end was cut by 1 base, the J end by 6 bases, with 13 bases between. The CDR3 loop spans 14 amino acids. CDR3 coding DNA: TGTGCCAGCAGCTTAGTGAGAGGGAGAGTCGAGCAGTACTTC. Amino acids: CASSLVRGRVEQYF.

This rearrangement joins TRBV6-2 or TRBV6-3 to TRBJ1-2, with D possibly matching TRBD1 (6 bases). Trimming stripped 0 bases from V and 7 bases from J, with 12 bases between. Germline V gene data show CDR1 as MNHEY and CDR2 as SVGEGT. This CDR3 region has 14 residues. This CDR3 is CASSYSPGALGYTF. CDR3 coding DNA: TGTGCCAGCAGTTACTCACCGGGGGCGCTTGGCTACACCTTC.

This chain connects TRBV7-9 to TRBJ2-7; D unclear. Deletions cut 4 bases from V and 4 bases from J, with 8 bases between. Per germline, CDR1 SEHNR and CDR2 FQNEAQ (reference sequence). This CDR3 has 12 amino acids. CDR3 protein: CASSYDTYEQYF. The DNA for the CDR3 is TGTGCCAGCAGCTATGACACGTACGAGCAGTACTTC.

V gene TRBV21-1 combines with J gene TRBJ2-3; no check of the table's D call, TRBD2, against the DNA was made. TRBV21-1 is a pseudogene. The CDR3 spans 19 residues. CDR3 in amino acids: CASSKEKPGAPALLDTQYF. The CDR3 DNA sequence: TGTGCCAGCAGCAAAGAAAAGCCTGGAGCTCCCGCTTTACTGGATACGCAGTATTTT.

The chain uses TRBV6-2 or TRBV6-3 and TRBJ1-4; D is perhaps TRBD1 (5 bases). The CDR3 is 18 residues long. V gave up 5 bases and J gave up 0 bases, with 19 bases separating them. Germline assignment: CDR1 MNHEY and CDR2 SVGEGT. The CDR3 region is CASSQLDRRIATNEKLFF. CDR3 bases: TGTGCCAGCAGTCAACTTGACAGACGAATTGCAACTAATGAAAAACTGTTTTTT.

J is TRBJ1-5 and V is TRBV19; no definite D call. Trimming stripped 5 bases from V and 4 bases from J, with 9 bases between. The CDR3 spans 13 residues. The germline V gene has CDR1 LNHDA and CDR2 SQIVND (reference sequence). In DNA form, the CDR3 reads TGTGCCAGTAGTCTTCGACCGAATCAGCCCCAGCATTTT. Translated, it gives CASSLRPNQPQHF.

The rearrangement uses TRBV11-3 and TRBJ2-7; possibly TRBD1 or TRBD2 for D (5 bases each). The CDR3 totals 15 residues. V was trimmed by 4 bases and J by 6 bases, leaving 19 bases between them. From germline, CDR1 is SGHNT and CDR2 YENEEA. DNA of the CDR3: TGTGCCAGCAGCTCCGATCGTGACGGGGCAGGCGAGCAGTACTTC. Protein product: CASSSDRDGAGEQYF.

The chain has TRBV15 and TRBJ1-1; D remains ambiguous. Germline assignment: CDR1 LNHNV and CDR2 YYDKDF (reference sequence). The length of the CDR3 is 15 residues. V lost 4 bases, J lost 3 bases, and 15 bases lay in between. The CDR3, as DNA: TGTGCCACCAGCACTCGGACTAAAAGGGACACTGAAGCTTTCTTT. Translated: CATSTRTKRDTEAFF.

CDR3 protein: CSVNLSGELFF. Written as DNA, the CDR3 is TGCAGCGTTAATCTGTCCGGGGAGCTGTTTTTT. The J gene is TRBJ2-2, the V gene TRBV29-1; D unresolved. The CDR3 consists of 11 residues. V lost 5 bases to trimming and J lost 6 bases, with 7 bases between them. The V gene's germline CDR1 is SQVTM and CDR2 ANQGSEA.

This clone was observed many times. The chain recombines TRBV30 with TRBJ2-7; possibly TRBD1 for D (6 bases). The V and J ends lost 2 bases and 6 bases respectively, with 11 bases between them. The CDR3 extends over 12 amino acids. The germline V gene has CDR1 GTSNPN and CDR2 SVGIG (reference sequence). The CDR3 DNA is TGTGCCTGGAGTCAGGGGCAGGGCGAGCAGTACTTC. Its protein is CAWSQGQGEQYF.

The sample holds a few counts of this clone. This rearrangement joins TRBV18 to TRBJ1-2; D unclear. This CDR3 contains 13 residues. CDR1 is KGHSH, CDR2 LQKENI, per germline. The V gene lost 0 bases and the J gene lost 7 bases, with 9 bases spanning the gap. The CDR3 bases are TGTGCCAGCTCACCACCGTCTCGTCGTGGCTACACCTTC. Its translation: CASSPPSRRGYTF.

The rearrangement joins TRBV3-1 (or the pseudogene TRBV3-2) to TRBJ2-3, with 12 bases that match TRBD2. The CDR3 runs 19 residues. V gave up 1 base and J gave up 4 bases; unmatched junction bases: 12. From germline, CDR1 is LGHDT and CDR2 YNNKEL (reference sequence). The DNA of the CDR3 is TGTGCCAGCAGCCAAGGTCTAGCGGGGGGGCCACGGGAGGCAGATACGCAGTATTTT. Translating it yields CASSQGLAGGPREADTQYF.

V gene TRBV13 combines with J gene TRBJ2-4, with TRBD1 as a possible D gene (7 bases). V dropped 5 bases and J dropped 3 bases, with 14 bases sitting between them. The germline V gene encodes CDR1 PRHDT and CDR2 FYEKMQ (reference sequence). CDR3 size: 15 residues. CDR3 in amino acids: CASSGGGDGKNIQYF. As DNA, the CDR3 is TGTGCCAGCAGCGGAGGGGGCGATGGCAAAAACATTCAGTACTTC.

The V gene is TRBV6-5, the J gene TRBJ2-5; D is unresolved. The V gene's germline CDR1 is MNHEY and CDR2 SVGAGI. The CDR3 runs 13 residues. Trimming removed 6 bases at V and 3 bases at J, with 11 bases between. Here the CDR3 reads CASRFGSKETQYF. The CDR3 nucleotides are TGTGCCAGCAGATTTGGCTCTAAAGAGACCCAGTACTTC.

J is TRBJ2-7 and V is TRBV28; D assignment may be TRBD1 or TRBD2 (5 bases each). Trimming pared 7 bases from V and 6 bases from J, leaving 13 bases between. The CDR3 is made up of 12 amino acids. Germline V gene lookup returns CDR1 MDHEN and CDR2 SYDVKM. CDR3: CASTGTPCEQYF. Here the CDR3 DNA reads TGTGCCAGCACGGGGACCCCCTGCGAGCAGTACTTC.

As for this clone: The same CDR3 arises from other DNA sequences in this sample as well. V gene TRBV7-2 combines with J gene TRBJ2-5, with no clear D. V lost 0 bases and J lost 2, with 10 bases in between. CDR1 is SGHTA and CDR2 is FQGNSA in the germline V gene. The CDR3 has 15 residues. CDR3 nucleotides: TGTGCCAGCAGCTTAGCTGCGTCAGTACAAGAGACCCAGTACTTC. Protein product: CASSLAASVQETQYF.

This rearrangement joins TRBV4-1 to TRBJ1-5; no definite D call. CDR3 size: 13 residues. Per germline, CDR1 MGHRA and CDR2 YSYEKL. Trimming cost V 1 base and J 5 bases, with 6 bases left between them. DNA of the CDR3: TGCGCCAGCAGCCAAGCTAGTTATCAGCCCCAGCATTTT. It yields the protein CASSQASYQPQHF.

Turning to this clone: One end of the junction does not line up with germline, which may come from a read error. This sequence joins TRBV7-7 and TRBJ2-2; no clear D gene. This CDR3 comprises 15 residues. Germline lookup yields CDR1 SSHAT and CDR2 FNYEAQ (reference sequence). The CDR3 loop reads CASSLEAGNTGELFF. Here the CDR3 DNA reads TGTGCTAGCAGCTTAGAGGCAGGGAACACCGGGGAGCTGTTTTTT.

The chain uses TRBV15 and TRBJ1-4; 10 bases are a match to TRBD1. Germline CDR1 LNHNV, CDR2 YYDKDF (reference sequence). The ends lost 3 bases at V and 5 bases at J; junction bases unmatched: 0. This CDR3 has 14 residues. The CDR3 nucleotides are TGTGCCACCAGCAGGGGACAGGGGAATGAAAAACTGTTTTTT. Amino acids: CATSRGQGNEKLFF. The whole variable domain, filled in from reference TRBV15 and TRBJ1-4, reads DAMVIQNPRYQVTQFGKPVTLSCSQTLNHNVMYWYQQKSSQAPKLLFHYYDKDFNNEADTPDNFQSRRPNTSFCFLDIRSPGLGDTAMYLCATSRGQGNEKLFFGSGTQLSVL.

The CDR3 sequence is CATGRSRNEKLFF. In nucleotides, the CDR3 is TGTGCCACGGGACGGTCGAGAAATGAAAAACTGTTTTTT. This rearrangement joins TRBV19 to TRBJ1-4, with D possibly TRBD1 on 5 matching bases. V shed 10 bases and J shed 5 bases, with 14 bases lying between them. The CDR3 is made up of 13 amino acids. The germline gives CDR1 LNHDA, CDR2 SQIVND (reference sequence).